A selection of T cell receptor beta chains follows, all from one sample in a study of a mutant IDH1 vaccine in newly diagnosed glioma. The table came from immunoSEQ multiplex PCR; TCRdb's copy has only in-frame clones and leaves some out. This sample yields about 32,000 clones, of which about four fifths are seen a single time; 15% belongs to the top ten. These receptors have no known antigen. The material sequenced was PBMCs, taken from a glioma patient whose treatment included an IDH1 peptide vaccine. All receptors come from a man younger than 40 with glioma. Both conserved end residues are part of each CDR3. D genes are given only for firm matches. Only part of the rows carry a size: once, few, many, or a class if the clone is expanded.

d_call cdr3_length j_call v_call clone_size cdr3_aa cdr3_nt
- 15 TRBJ1-1 TRBV5-1 - CASSWGHGMNTEAFF TGCGCCAGCAGCTGGGGACACGGTATGAACACTGAAGCTTTCTTT
TRBD1 18 TRBJ1-1 TRBV5-6 - CASSRITGTGGGWIEVFF TGTGCCAGCAGTCGTATCACCGGGACAGGGGGCGGATGGATTGAAGTTTTCTTT
- 14 TRBJ2-7 TRBV5-1 - CASSLGTGTYEQYF TGCGCCAGCAGCTTGGGGACGGGGACTTACGAGCAGTACTTC
TRBD1 15 TRBJ2-5 TRBV5-1 - CASSSGQGARETQYF TGCGCCAGCAGCTCCGGACAGGGGGCGCGTGAGACCCAGTACTTC
- 13 TRBJ1-1 TRBV19 - CASSRLENTEAFF TGTGCCAGCTCTCGCCTTGAAAACACTGAAGCTTTCTTT
TRBD2 18 TRBJ2-1 TRBV13 - CASSLGGLAGVTYNEQFF TGTGCCAGCAGCTTAGGCGGACTAGCGGGAGTAACGTACAATGAGCAGTTCTTC
TRBD1 18 TRBJ1-2 TRBV2 - CASSEAPWTGVANYGYTF TGTGCCAGCAGTGAAGCCCCATGGACAGGGGTAGCTAACTATGGCTACACCTTC
TRBD2 17 TRBJ2-2 TRBV4-1 - CASSHSGLAGVTGELFF TGCGCCAGCAGCCACTCGGGACTAGCGGGAGTAACCGGGGAGCTGTTTTTT
TRBD1 14 TRBJ2-2 TRBV5-4 - CASYRDRDTGELFF TGTGCCAGCTACCGGGACAGGGACACCGGGGAGCTGTTTTTT
TRBD2 17 TRBJ2-1 TRBV5-4 - CASSPKPGTSLYNEQFF TGTGCCAGCAGCCCTAAACCAGGGACTAGCTTGTACAATGAGCAGTTCTTC
- 16 TRBJ2-3 TRBV7-8 - CASSQIRTTSTDTQYF TGTGCCAGCAGCCAAATCCGGACTACCAGCACAGATACGCAGTATTTT
- 14 TRBJ2-7 TRBV15 - CATSRDRASYEQYF TGTGCCACCAGCAGAGATCGGGCATCCTACGAGCAGTACTTC
- 16 TRBJ1-5 TRBV15 - CATSREGSYSNQPQHF TGTGCCACCAGCAGAGAGGGCAGTTATAGCAATCAGCCCCAGCATTTT
TRBD2 12 TRBJ2-3 TRBV6-5 once CASSRSGGNQYF TGTGCCAGCAGTCGTAGCGGGGGAAACCAGTATTTT
TRBD1 13 TRBJ1-5 TRBV5-6 - CASGQGGNQPQHF TGTGCCAGCGGACAGGGCGGCAATCAGCCCCAGCATTTT
TRBD2 17 TRBJ2-7 TRBV5-4 - CASSLASGRAYDHEQYF TGTGCCAGCAGCTTGGCTAGCGGGAGGGCCTACGATCACGAGCAGTACTTC
TRBD1 13 TRBJ2-7 TRBV7-4 - CASSLNRGYEQYF TGTGCCAGCAGCTTAAACAGGGGCTACGAGCAGTACTTC
- 15 TRBJ1-1 TRBV6-1 - CASSEAGGLNTEAFF TGTGCCAGCAGTGAAGCGGGGGGACTGAACACTGAAGCTTTCTTT
- 15 TRBJ2-7 TRBV7-9 - CASSLVPSGSYEQYF TGTGCCAGCAGCTTAGTCCCTTCTGGCTCCTACGAGCAGTACTTC
- 12 TRBJ2-3 TRBV7-2 - CASSLFGGTQYF TGTGCCAGCAGCTTATTCGGGGGAACGCAGTATTTT
TRBD1 16 TRBJ1-1 TRBV19 few CASSIGGTGLGAEAFF TGTGCCAGTAGTATAGGCGGGACAGGGCTTGGGGCTGAAGCTTTCTTT
TRBD2 15 TRBJ2-2 TRBV5-1 - CASSPSGREAGELFF TGCGCCAGCAGCCCCAGCGGGAGGGAGGCGGGGGAGCTGTTTTTT
- 12 TRBJ2-3 TRBV5-8 - CASSLRVGTQYF TGTGCCAGCAGCTTGAGGGTTGGTACGCAGTATTTT
TRBD1 16 TRBJ1-1 TRBV14 - CASSLGQGALNTEAFF TGTGCCAGCAGCCTGGGACAGGGGGCTCTGAACACTGAAGCTTTCTTT
TRBD1 15 TRBJ1-5 TRBV5-8 few CASRFGTGVIQPQHF TGTGCCAGCAGATTCGGGACAGGGGTTATTCAGCCCCAGCATTTT
TRBD1 14 TRBJ1-1 TRBV19 few CASSPGGGWTEAFF TGTGCCAGTAGCCCAGGGGGCGGGTGGACTGAAGCTTTCTTT